Below, 23 T cell receptor beta chains from the same sample are listed, as sequenced in a study of shared clonotypes between healthy human individuals. Produced via immunoSEQ multiplex PCR; TCRdb's table is partial and in-frame only. This sample carries about 450,000 clones, less than 80% of them seen once, and the ten largest clones take around 12%. The sample was PBMCs. Receptors originate from a woman aged 40 to 55 in good health. Some clones in this sample may be carry-over from other donors' samples.

The chain has TRBV19 and TRBJ1-2; no firm D call. The germline CDR1 and CDR2 sequences are LNHDA and SQIVND (reference sequence). CDR3 length: 14 residues. The V end was cut by 3 bases, the J end by 3 bases, with 11 bases between. The CDR3 loop reads CASSIGERDYGYTF. Here the CDR3 DNA reads TGTGCCAGTAGTATTGGTGAGAGGGACTATGGCTACACCTTC.

The rearrangement links TRBV4-1 to TRBJ2-7, with 8 bases lining up with TRBD1. Per the germline V gene, CDR1 is MGHRA and CDR2 is YSYEKL. The junction had 5 bases not matched to a gene; V was cut back by 3 bases and J by 7 bases. The CDR3 has 13 residues. CDR3 bases: TGCGCCAGCAGCCAGGACAGGGCGGGAGAGCAGTACTTC. Its translation: CASSQDRAGEQYF.

This chain joins TRBV19 and TRBJ2-3; D is uncertain. The CDR3 length is 16 residues. V was pared by 3 bases and J by 0 bases, with 13 bases between. The germline V gene has CDR1 LNHDA and CDR2 SQIVND (reference sequence). The CDR3 DNA is TGTGCCAGTAGTATCGCGCGGTTTACTAGCACAGATACGCAGTATTTT. It specifies CASSIARFTSTDTQYF.

The rearrangement links TRBV2 to TRBJ2-5; TRBD1 agrees at 7 bases. The CDR3 consists of 14 residues. CDR1 is SNHLY and CDR2 is FYNNEI in the germline V gene. J gave up 0 bases and V 6 bases, and 4 bases lay outside the gene matches. CDR3 DNA: TGTGCCAGCAGGGGCAGGGGGTACCAAGAGACCCAGTACTTC. The encoded protein is CASRGRGYQETQYF.

This rearrangement joins TRBV18 to TRBJ2-7; tentatively, D is TRBD2 (5 bases). The CDR3 totals 15 residues. The germline V gene encodes CDR1 KGHSH and CDR2 LQKENI. V was pared by 2 bases and J by 1 base, with 12 bases between. DNA of the CDR3: TGTGCCAGCTCACCAGAGAGGCGGGTTTCCTACGAGCAGTACTTC. Its translation: CASSPERRVSYEQYF.

Turning to this clone: Given a much more abundant clone one base away, this may be a read error. The chain joins TRBV6-1 to TRBJ1-1; D ambiguous. Germline CDR1 is MNHNS and CDR2 is SASEGT. This CDR3 comprises 13 residues. CDR3 in amino acids: CTSSEGENTEAFF. For the CDR3, the DNA is TGTACCAGCAGTGAAGGTGAGAACACTGAAGCTTTCTTT.

The V gene is TRBV6-5, the J gene TRBJ2-7; 7 nucleotides align to TRBD2. CDR1 and CDR2 from the germline V gene are MNHEY and SVGAGI. The trim removed 0 bases at V and 7 bases at J, leaving 3 bases unmatched. This CDR3 has 13 residues. CDR3 in amino acids: CASSYSGGSEQYF. CDR3 bases: TGTGCCAGCAGTTACTCGGGCGGGAGTGAGCAGTACTTC.

The chain carries TRBV6-6 and TRBJ2-1; D might be TRBD1 (6 bases). The CDR3 length is 15 residues. Germline-derived CDR1 and CDR2 are MNHNY and SVGAGI (reference sequence). Between the trimmed V and J ends, which lost 0 bases and 4 bases, there was a span of 10 bases. CDR3 DNA sequence: TGTGCCAGCAGTTACTCGGGGGCCGGTTACAATGAGCAGTTCTTC. Translated, it gives CASSYSGAGYNEQFF.

This clone was observed a single time. J is TRBJ2-1 and V is TRBV7-9; D unresolved. The CDR3 is 12 amino acids. Germline assignment: CDR1 SEHNR and CDR2 FQNEAQ (reference sequence). Deletions cut 2 bases from V and 4 bases from J, with 3 bases between. DNA of the CDR3: TGTGCCAGCAGCTTATGGTACAATGAGCAGTTCTTC. Protein sequence: CASSLWYNEQFF.

This chain connects TRBV29-1 to TRBJ2-7; 7 positions agree with TRBD2. The CDR3 has 13 residues. Trimming cost V 7 bases and J 2 bases; bases outside gene matches: 8. Germline CDR1 and CDR2: SQVTM and ANQGSEA. The CDR3 region is CSGRGDGTYEQYF. The CDR3 DNA follows: TGCAGCGGCCGGGGGGACGGGACCTACGAGCAGTACTTC.

As concerns this clone: The sample has other DNA sequences that encode this CDR3 too. The chain recombines TRBV28 with TRBJ2-7, with TRBD2 as a possible D gene (6 bases). The germline V gene has CDR1 MDHEN and CDR2 SYDVKM. The length of the CDR3 is 14 residues. V was cut by 1 base and J by 4 bases, with 11 bases left in between. In nucleotides, the CDR3 is TGTGCCAGCAGTTTATACGGGAGTGGTTACGAGCAGTACTTC. This gives the protein CASSLYGSGYEQYF.

The rearrangement joins TRBV28 to TRBJ2-5; D may be TRBD1 or TRBD2 (5 bases each). This CDR3 has 13 residues. Germline CDR1 and CDR2: MDHEN and SYDVKM. V gave up 2 bases and J gave up 1 base, with 5 bases separating them. CDR3 loop: CASSLGGQETQYF. CDR3 sequence (DNA): TGTGCCAGCAGTTTAGGGGGCCAAGAGACCCAGTACTTC.

This sequence joins TRBV5-1 and TRBJ2-7; TRBD2 agrees at 11 bases. CDR3 length equals 15 residues. The germline V gene encodes CDR1 SGHRS and CDR2 YFSETQ. V lost 0 bases and J lost 6; bases outside the gene matches: 5. This chain's CDR3 is CASSLAASGRFEQYF. CDR3 sequence (DNA): TGCGCCAGCAGCTTGGCCGCTAGCGGGAGGTTCGAGCAGTACTTC.

To note about this clone: This sequence is one base from a far larger clone and is likely a read error. The chain uses TRBV29-1 and TRBJ1-1; 9 bases match TRBD1. The V and J ends lost 4 bases and 5 bases, in that order; junction bases with no gene match: 5. Per germline, CDR1 SQVTM and CDR2 ANQGSEA. The CDR3 length is 13 residues. The chain's CDR3 is CSVVDRGNTEAFF. DNA of the CDR3: TGCAGCGTTGTGGACAGGGGAAATACTGAAGCTTTCTTT.

This clone was seen only once. The chain employs TRBV30 and TRBJ1-2; D is unclear. Trimming removed 0 bases at V and 12 bases at J, with 14 bases between. There are 12 residues in the CDR3. Germline assignment: CDR1 GTSNPN and CDR2 SVGIG (reference sequence). CDR3 sequence: CAWSVSTLHHTF. CDR3 DNA sequence: TGTGCCTGGAGTGTTTCGACTCTCCATCACACCTTC.

As concerns this clone: Germline is not matched at one junction end, which may reflect a read error. CDR3 amino acids: CARSTRTGSETQYF. CDR3 nucleotide sequence: TGTGCCCGCAGCACGAGGACGGGGTCCGAGACCCAGTACTTC. V gene TRBV5-6 combines with J gene TRBJ2-5; tentatively, D is TRBD2 (5 bases). CDR3 size: 14 residues. Germline CDR1 reads SGHDT; CDR2 reads YYEEEE.

This chain joins TRBV9 and TRBJ2-5; TRBD2 aligns across 9 bases. Trimming removed 0 bases from V and 5 bases from J; junction bases left unmatched: 5. Germline V gene sequence: CDR1 SGDLS, CDR2 YYNGEE. The CDR3 runs 15 residues. The CDR3 is CASSVGLAGFETQYF. Written as DNA, the CDR3 is TGTGCCAGCAGCGTAGGGCTAGCGGGATTCGAGACCCAGTACTTC. Full variable domain (remainder filled in from reference TRBV9 and TRBJ2-5): DSGVTQTPKHLITATGQRVTLRCSPRSGDLSVYWYQQSLDQGLQFLIQYYNGEERAKGNILERFSAQQFPDLHSELNLSSLELGDSALYFCASSVGLAGFETQYFGPGTRLLVL.

The table lists this clone with a count of one. The genes are TRBV30 and TRBJ1-2, with D possibly being TRBD1 (5 bases). V was pared by 1 base and J by 6 bases, with 15 bases between. CDR1 and CDR2 (germline): GTSNPN, SVGIG (reference sequence). CDR3 length: 14 residues. The CDR3 is CAWSGSGTVHGYTF. CDR3 nucleotide sequence: TGTGCCTGGAGTGGATCCGGGACCGTACATGGCTACACCTTC. Complete variable domain (other parts from reference TRBV30 and TRBJ1-2): SQTIHQWPATLVQPVGSPLSLECTVEGTSNPNLYWYRQAAGRGLQLLFYSVGIGQISSEVPQNLSASRPQDRQFILSSKKLLLSDSGFYLCAWSGSGTVHGYTFGSGTRLTVV.

To note about this clone: A much larger clone lies a single base off, so this may be a read error. This rearrangement joins TRBV23-1 to TRBJ1-1, with 9 positions matching TRBD1. TRBV23-1 is flagged as an ORF with uncertain function. J was trimmed by 4 bases and V by 0 bases; bases with no gene match: 6. The CDR3 spans 16 residues. The CDR3 sequence: CASSQSGTGKSTEAFF. The CDR3, as DNA: TGCGCCAGCAGTCAATCGGGGACAGGGAAGAGCACTGAAGCTTTCTTT.

This clone was detected a few times. V usage is TRBV29-1 and J usage is TRBJ1-2; no reliable D call. CDR1 SQVTM and CDR2 ANQGSEA come from the germline V gene. V was trimmed by 2 bases and J by 4 bases, leaving 11 bases between them. This CDR3 comprises 13 residues. CDR3 DNA sequence: TGCAGCGTTGAATCAGCGGGCATCTATGGCTACACCTTC. Its protein is CSVESAGIYGYTF.

V is TRBV7-2 and J is TRBJ2-1; 11 bases are shared with TRBD1. CDR1 SGHTA and CDR2 FQGNSA come from the germline V gene. With 5 bases clipped from V and 5 bases from J, the junction kept 8 bases outside the gene matches. The CDR3 is 16 residues long. CDR3 amino acids: CASSPGTGGWDNEQFF. CDR3 nucleotide sequence: TGTGCCAGCAGCCCCGGGACAGGGGGATGGGACAATGAGCAGTTCTTC.

The chain carries TRBV7-9 and TRBJ1-2; D gene ambiguous. V was shortened by 3 bases and J by 4 bases, with 12 bases between the two germline ends. Germline-derived CDR1 and CDR2 are SEHNR and FQNEAQ (reference sequence). CDR3 size: 14 residues. The CDR3 here is CASSFVAASYGYTF. In DNA form, the CDR3 reads TGTGCCAGCAGCTTTGTCGCAGCTAGCTATGGCTACACCTTC.

To note about this clone: This sample also contains other DNA sequences that code for the same CDR3. The chain recombines TRBV28 with TRBJ2-1; 8 nucleotides line up with TRBD2. In germline, CDR1 is MDHEN, CDR2 SYDVKM. V shed 9 bases and J 3 bases; nucleotides not matched to a gene: 4. CDR3 length: 13 amino acids. The CDR3 DNA sequence: TGTGCCAGTCGCCGGGGGGGCTACAATGAGCAGTTCTTC. It is translated as CASRRGGYNEQFF. Complete variable domain (other parts from reference TRBV28 and TRBJ2-1): DVKVTQSSRYLVKRTGEKVFLECVQDMDHENMFWYRQDPGLGLRLIYFSYDVKMKEKGDIPEGYSVSREKKERFSLILESASTNQTSMYLCASRRGGYNEQFFGPGTRLTVL.